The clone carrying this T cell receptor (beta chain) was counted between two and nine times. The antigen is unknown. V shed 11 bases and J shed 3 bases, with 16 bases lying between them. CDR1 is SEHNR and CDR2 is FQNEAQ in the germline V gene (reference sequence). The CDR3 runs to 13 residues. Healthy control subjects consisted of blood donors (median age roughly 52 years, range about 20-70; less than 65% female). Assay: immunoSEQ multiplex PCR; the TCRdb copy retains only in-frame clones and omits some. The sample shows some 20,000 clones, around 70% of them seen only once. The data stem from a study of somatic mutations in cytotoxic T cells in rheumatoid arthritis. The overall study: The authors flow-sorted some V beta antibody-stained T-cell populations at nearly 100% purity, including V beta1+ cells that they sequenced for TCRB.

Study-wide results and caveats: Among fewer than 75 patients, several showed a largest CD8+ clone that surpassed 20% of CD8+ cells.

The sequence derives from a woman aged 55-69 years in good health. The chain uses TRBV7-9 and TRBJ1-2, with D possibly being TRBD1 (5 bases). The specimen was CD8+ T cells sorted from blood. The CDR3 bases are TGTGCCGGAGGGGACGCCGGAGACTATGGCTACACCTTC. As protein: CAGGDAGDYGYTF.